Given below is one T cell receptor beta chain in context. What it recognizes is unknown. Sample treatment: approximately nine-day PBMC culture with coronavirus spike peptide pools or control peptides (ViraFEST assay). These data come from a study of vaccination and CD4 T cells after COVID-19. The wider study: The BNT162b2 or mRNA-1273 vaccine was given to participants in two doses.

Cultured CD4+ T-cell DNA underwent Oncomine TCR Beta short-read sequencing. In this case, cultured CD4+ T cells provided the extracted genomic DNA. MiXCR, run by TCRdb on the PCR reads, gives a single entry per CDR3 protein. The table records over 11,000 distinct CDR3 sequences, about three fifths of them present only once. The sequence was obtained from a human donor who had recovered from COVID-19. Sequencing was done on a sample of CD4+ T cells from blood, cultured in vitro.

CDR3 in amino acids: CASSFNRGTGELFF. Here the CDR3 DNA reads TGTGCCAGCAGCTTTAATCGTGGGACCGGGGAGCTGTTTTTT. V usage is TRBV7-2 and J usage is TRBJ2-2; D is ambiguous. CDR1 and CDR2 (germline): SGHTA, FQGNSA. Trimming stripped 3 bases from V and 5 bases from J, with 10 bases between. The CDR3 covers 14 residues.